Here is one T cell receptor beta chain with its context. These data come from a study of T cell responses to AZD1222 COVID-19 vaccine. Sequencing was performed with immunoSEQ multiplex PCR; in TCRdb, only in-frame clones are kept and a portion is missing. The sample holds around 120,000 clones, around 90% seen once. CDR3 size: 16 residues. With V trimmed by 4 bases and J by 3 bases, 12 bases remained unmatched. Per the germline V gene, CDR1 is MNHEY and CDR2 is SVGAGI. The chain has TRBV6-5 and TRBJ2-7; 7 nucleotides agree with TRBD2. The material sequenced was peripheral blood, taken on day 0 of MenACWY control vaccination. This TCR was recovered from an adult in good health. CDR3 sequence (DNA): TGTGCCAGCAGTTTCACTAGCGCTAAAGGGAACTACGAGCAGTACTTC. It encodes CASSFTSAKGNYEQYF.